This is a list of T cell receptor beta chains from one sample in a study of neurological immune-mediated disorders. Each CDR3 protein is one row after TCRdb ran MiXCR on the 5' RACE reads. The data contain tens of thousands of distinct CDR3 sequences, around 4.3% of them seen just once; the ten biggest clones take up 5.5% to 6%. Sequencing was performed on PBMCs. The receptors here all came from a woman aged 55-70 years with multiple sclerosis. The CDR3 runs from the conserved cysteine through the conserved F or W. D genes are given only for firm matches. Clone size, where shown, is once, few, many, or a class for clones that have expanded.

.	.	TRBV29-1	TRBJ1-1	TGCAGCGTTGAAACTGGGACGTCAAACACTGAAGCTTTCTTT	CSVETGTSNTEAFF
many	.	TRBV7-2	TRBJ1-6	TGTGCCAGCAGCTCCAGTACCAATTCACCCCTCCACTTT	CASSSSTNSPLHF
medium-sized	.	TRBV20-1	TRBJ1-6	TGCAGTGCTGCTAGGGACAATAATTCACCCCTCCACTTT	CSAARDNNSPLHF
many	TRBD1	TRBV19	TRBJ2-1	TGTGCCAGTAGGCCCGGGACAGCATACAATGAGCAGTTCTTC	CASRPGTAYNEQFF
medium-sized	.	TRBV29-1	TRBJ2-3	TGCAGCGTTGGGGGAGATACGCAGTATTTT	CSVGGDTQYF
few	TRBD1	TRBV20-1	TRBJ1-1	TGCAGTGCTCCAAACCGCCCCACAGGGGACACTGAAGCTTTCTTT	CSAPNRPTGDTEAFF
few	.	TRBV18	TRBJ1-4	TGTGCCAGCTCACCGGGGGCCTCCGGTGAAAAACTGTTTTTT	CASSPGASGEKLFF
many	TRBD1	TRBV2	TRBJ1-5	TGTGCCAGCACTGGACAGGGAGGGTCGCCCCAGCATTTT	CASTGQGGSPQHF
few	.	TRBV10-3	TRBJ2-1	TGTGCCATCAGTGATGACGGAGATGAGCAGTTCTTC	CAISDDGDEQFF
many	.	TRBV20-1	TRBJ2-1	TGCAGTGCCGACCGTGCCAACATTGAGCAGTTCTTC	CSADRANIEQFF
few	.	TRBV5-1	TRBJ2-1	TGCGCCAGCAGCTTGGCGGGGAGCGATGAGCAGTTCTTC	CASSLAGSDEQFF
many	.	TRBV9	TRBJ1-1	TGTGCCAGCAGCCAGTGGGTAGGAGGCATGAACACTGAAGCTTTCTTT	CASSQWVGGMNTEAFF
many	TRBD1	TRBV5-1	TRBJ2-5	TGCGCCAGCAGCTGGGACAGGGAAGAGACCCAGTACTTC	CASSWDREETQYF
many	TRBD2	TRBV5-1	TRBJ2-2	TGCGCCAGCAGCGTTTCTAGCGGAGGATTCACCGGGGAGCTGTTTTTT	CASSVSSGGFTGELFF
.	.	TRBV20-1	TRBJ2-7	TGCAGTGCCCGCGGCCCGCTCCCCCCCTACGAGCAGTACTTC	CSARGPLPPYEQYF
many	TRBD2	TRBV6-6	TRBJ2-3	TGTGCCAGCAGAGGTAGCGGGAGCGGGACAGATACGCAGTATTTT	CASRGSGSGTDTQYF
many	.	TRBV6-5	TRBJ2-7	TGTGCCAGCACCGATACCCTCCACGAGCAGTACTTC	CASTDTLHEQYF
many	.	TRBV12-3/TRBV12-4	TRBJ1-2	TGTGCCAGCAGTTTAGTGGAGGCAGGTCCCCGGGGCTACACCTTC	CASSLVEAGPRGYTF
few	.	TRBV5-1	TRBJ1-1	TGCGCCAGCAGCTCCTCCGGTGTAGAGGCTTTCTTT	CASSSSGVEAFF
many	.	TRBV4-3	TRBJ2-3	TGCGCCAGCAGCCAAGATCTCGACAGGAGCACAGATACGCAGTATTTT	CASSQDLDRSTDTQYF
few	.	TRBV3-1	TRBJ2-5	TGTGCCAGCAGTCTCGGCAGGAGAGAGACCCAGTACTTC	CASSLGRRETQYF
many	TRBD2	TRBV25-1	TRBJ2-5	TGTGCCAGCAGTGAATTACTAGCGGGGCAGGAGACCCAGTACTTC	CASSELLAGQETQYF
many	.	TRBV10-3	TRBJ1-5	TGTGCCATCAGTGAGCCGGGACAGCCCCAGCATTTT	CAISEPGQPQHF
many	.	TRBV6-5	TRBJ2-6	TGTGCCAGCACTCTAGGGGGCTCTGGGGCCAACGTCCTGACTTTC	CASTLGGSGANVLTF
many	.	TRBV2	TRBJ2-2	TGTGCCAGCAAGGAAACCGCGAACACCGGGGAGCTGTTTTTT	CASKETANTGELFF
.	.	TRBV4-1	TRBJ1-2	TGCGCCAGCAGCCAAGGACCGAACTATGGCTACACCTTC	CASSQGPNYGYTF
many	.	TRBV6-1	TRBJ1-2	TGTGCCAGCCGCCAGTTGAACTATGGCTACACCTTC	CASRQLNYGYTF
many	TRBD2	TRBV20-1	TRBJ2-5	TGCAGTGCGTTGCTAGCGGGGGGTCAAGAGACCCAGTACTTC	CSALLAGGQETQYF
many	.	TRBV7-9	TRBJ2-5	TGTGCCAGCAGCTTAATAAGCGGAGACTACCAAGAGACCCAGTACTTC	CASSLISGDYQETQYF
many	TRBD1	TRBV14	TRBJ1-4	TGTGCCAGCAGCCAACGACAGGGGCCACTGTTTTTT	CASSQRQGPLFF
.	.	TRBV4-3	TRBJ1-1	TGCGCCAGCACCCAGGGCCTTATGAACACTGAAGCTTTCTTT	CASTQGLMNTEAFF
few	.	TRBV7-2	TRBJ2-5	TGTGCCAGCAGCTTAAACAGTCTTAAGACCCAGTACTTC	CASSLNSLKTQYF
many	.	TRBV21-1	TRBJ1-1	TGTGCCAGCAGCAAAGGGGGTAACGGGGAAGACACTGAAGCTTTCTTT	CASSKGGNGEDTEAFF
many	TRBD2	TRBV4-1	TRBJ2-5	TGCGCCAGCAGCCAACGGACTAGCGGGGGGGGGCAGGAGACCCAGTACTTC	CASSQRTSGGGQETQYF
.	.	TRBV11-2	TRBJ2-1	TGTGCCAGCAGCTTAGGAACCGGTGAGCAGTTCTTC	CASSLGTGEQFF
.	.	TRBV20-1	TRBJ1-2	TGCAGTGCTCCCCAATTGGAACGGGGAAATGGCTACACCTTC	CSAPQLERGNGYTF
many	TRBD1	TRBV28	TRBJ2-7	TGTGCCAGCATGTTAGGGGGCAGGTCCTACGAGCAGTACTTC	CASMLGGRSYEQYF
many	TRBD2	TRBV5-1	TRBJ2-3	TGCGCCAGCAGCTCATCCTCGACTAGCCTCACAGATACGCAGTATTTT	CASSSSSTSLTDTQYF
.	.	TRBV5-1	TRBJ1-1	TGCGCCAGCAGCTTGTTAAGGGGCGTTGAAGCTTTCTTT	CASSLLRGVEAFF
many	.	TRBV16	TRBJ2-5	TGTGCCAGCAGCCAAGGGCGGCAAGAGACCCAGTACTTC	CASSQGRQETQYF
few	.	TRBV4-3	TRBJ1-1	TGCGCCAGCAGCCAAGATCCGGGGGCGGCCATGAACACTGAAGCTTTCTTT	CASSQDPGAAMNTEAFF
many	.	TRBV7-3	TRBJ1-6	TGTGCCAGCAGCTCAAATTATAATTCACCCCTCCACTTT	CASSSNYNSPLHF
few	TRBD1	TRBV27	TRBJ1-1	TGTGCCAGCAGTCTGTGGACAGGGGCGGCTGAAGCTTTCTTT	CASSLWTGAAEAFF
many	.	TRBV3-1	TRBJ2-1	TGTGCCAGCAGCCAGCGGACGGTGAAGGACAATGAGCAGTTCTTC	CASSQRTVKDNEQFF
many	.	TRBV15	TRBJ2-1	TGTGCCACCAGCAGCCCAGCGGCCGACTACAATGAGCAGTTCTTC	CATSSPAADYNEQFF
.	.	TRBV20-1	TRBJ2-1	TGCAGTGCTGGAGGGCTAGAGGGTGAGCAGTTCTTC	CSAGGLEGEQFF